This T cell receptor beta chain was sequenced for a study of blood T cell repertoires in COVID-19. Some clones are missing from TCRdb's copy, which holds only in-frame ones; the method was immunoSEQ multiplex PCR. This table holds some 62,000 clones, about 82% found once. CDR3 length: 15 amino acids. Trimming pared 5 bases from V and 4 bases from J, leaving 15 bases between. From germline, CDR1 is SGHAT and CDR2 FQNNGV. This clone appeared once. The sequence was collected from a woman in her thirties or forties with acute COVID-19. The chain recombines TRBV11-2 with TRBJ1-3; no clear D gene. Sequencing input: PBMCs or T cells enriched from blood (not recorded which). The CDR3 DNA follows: TGTGCCAGCAGCCTTACGGGGTCCGAAGGAAACACCATATATTTT. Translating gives CASSLTGSEGNTIYF.